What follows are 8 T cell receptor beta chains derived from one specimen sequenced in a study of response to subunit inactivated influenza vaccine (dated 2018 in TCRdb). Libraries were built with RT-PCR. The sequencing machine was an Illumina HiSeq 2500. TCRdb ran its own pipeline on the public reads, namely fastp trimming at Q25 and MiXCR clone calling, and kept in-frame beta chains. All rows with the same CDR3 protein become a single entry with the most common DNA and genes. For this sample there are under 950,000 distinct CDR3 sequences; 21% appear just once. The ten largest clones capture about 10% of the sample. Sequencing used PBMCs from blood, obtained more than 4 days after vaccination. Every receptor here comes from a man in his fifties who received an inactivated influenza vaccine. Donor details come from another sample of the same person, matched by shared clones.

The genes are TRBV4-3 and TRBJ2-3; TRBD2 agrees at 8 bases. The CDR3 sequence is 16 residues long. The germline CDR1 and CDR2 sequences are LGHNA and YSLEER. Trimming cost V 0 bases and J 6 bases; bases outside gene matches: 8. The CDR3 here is CASSQDPTGGVDTQYF. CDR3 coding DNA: TGCGCCAGCAGCCAAGATCCTACGGGAGGGGTGGATACGCAGTATTTT.

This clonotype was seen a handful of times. This chain's CDR3 is CASSRGVAGVLNTQYF. CDR3 coding DNA: TGCGCCAGCAGCCGAGGCGTTGCGGGAGTACTGAATACGCAGTATTTT. This chain links TRBV4-1 with TRBJ2-3; 7 nucleotides match TRBD2. Trimming at V came to 4 bases and at J to 7 bases, leaving 14 bases not matched to a gene. The CDR3 sequence is 16 residues long. Germline V lookup: CDR1 MGHRA, CDR2 YSYEKL.

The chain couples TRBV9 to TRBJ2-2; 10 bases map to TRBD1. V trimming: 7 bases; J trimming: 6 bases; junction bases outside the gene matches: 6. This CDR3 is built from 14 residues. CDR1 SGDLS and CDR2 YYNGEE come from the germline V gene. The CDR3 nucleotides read TGTGCCAGCTCCTGGACAGGGGGACCCGGGGAGCTGTTTTTT. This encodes CASSWTGGPGELFF. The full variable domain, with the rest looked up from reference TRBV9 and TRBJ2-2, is DSGVTQTPKHLITATGQRVTLRCSPRSGDLSVYWYQQSLDQGLQFLIQYYNGEERAKGNILERFSAQQFPDLHSELNLSSLELGDSALYFCASSWTGGPGELFFGEGSRLTVL.

The CDR3 sequence is CASSQSRLADNEQFF. As DNA, the CDR3 is TGTGCCAGCAGCCAATCCAGACTAGCGGACAATGAGCAGTTCTTC. The chain couples TRBV16 to TRBJ2-1; 9 bases are a match to TRBD2. The trim removed 0 bases at V and 5 bases at J, leaving 2 bases unmatched. The CDR3 has 15 residues. The germline CDR1 and CDR2 sequences are KGHSY and FQNENV.

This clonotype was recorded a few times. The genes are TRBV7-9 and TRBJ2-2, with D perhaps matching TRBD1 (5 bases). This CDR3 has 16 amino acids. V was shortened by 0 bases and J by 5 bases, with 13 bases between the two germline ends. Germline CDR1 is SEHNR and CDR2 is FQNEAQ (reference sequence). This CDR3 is CASSLAQGSVTGELFF. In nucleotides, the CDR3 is TGTGCCAGCAGCTTAGCGCAGGGTTCGGTTACCGGGGAGCTGTTTTTT.

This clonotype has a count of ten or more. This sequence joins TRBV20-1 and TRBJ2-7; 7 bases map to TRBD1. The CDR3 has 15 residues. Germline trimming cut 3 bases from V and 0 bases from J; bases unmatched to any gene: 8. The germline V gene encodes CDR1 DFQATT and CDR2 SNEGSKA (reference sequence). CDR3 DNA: TGCAGTGCTAGCCAAGGGGGCGGAGGCTCCTACGAGCAGTACTTC. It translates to CSASQGGGGSYEQYF.

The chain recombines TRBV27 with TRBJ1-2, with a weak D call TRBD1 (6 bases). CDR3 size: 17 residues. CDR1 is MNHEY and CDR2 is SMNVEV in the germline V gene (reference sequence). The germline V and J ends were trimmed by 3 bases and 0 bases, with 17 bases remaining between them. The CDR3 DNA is TGTGCCAGCAGTTTGTTGGCAGGGGATGGGGCTAACTATGGCTACACCTTC. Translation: CASSLLAGDGANYGYTF.

In nucleotides, the CDR3 is TGCAGCGTTGCGGGCCGCCGTGAGCAGTTCTTC. Translating it yields CSVAGRREQFF. V gene TRBV29-1 combines with J gene TRBJ2-1; D gene ambiguous. This CDR3 spans 11 amino acids. CDR1 SQVTM and CDR2 ANQGSEA come from the germline V gene. V lost 4 bases to trimming and J lost 9 bases, with 10 bases between them.